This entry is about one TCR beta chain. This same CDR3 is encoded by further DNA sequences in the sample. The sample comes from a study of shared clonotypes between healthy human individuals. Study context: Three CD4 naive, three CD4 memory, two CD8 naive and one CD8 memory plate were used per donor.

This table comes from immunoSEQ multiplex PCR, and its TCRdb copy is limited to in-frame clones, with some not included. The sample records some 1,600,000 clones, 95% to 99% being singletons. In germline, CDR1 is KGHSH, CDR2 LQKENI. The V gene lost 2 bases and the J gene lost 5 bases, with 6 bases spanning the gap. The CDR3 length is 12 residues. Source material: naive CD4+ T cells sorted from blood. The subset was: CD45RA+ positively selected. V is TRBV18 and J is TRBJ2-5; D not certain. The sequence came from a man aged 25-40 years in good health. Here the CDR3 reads CASSPERETQYF. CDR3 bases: TGTGCCAGCTCACCAGAGAGGGAGACCCAGTACTTC.